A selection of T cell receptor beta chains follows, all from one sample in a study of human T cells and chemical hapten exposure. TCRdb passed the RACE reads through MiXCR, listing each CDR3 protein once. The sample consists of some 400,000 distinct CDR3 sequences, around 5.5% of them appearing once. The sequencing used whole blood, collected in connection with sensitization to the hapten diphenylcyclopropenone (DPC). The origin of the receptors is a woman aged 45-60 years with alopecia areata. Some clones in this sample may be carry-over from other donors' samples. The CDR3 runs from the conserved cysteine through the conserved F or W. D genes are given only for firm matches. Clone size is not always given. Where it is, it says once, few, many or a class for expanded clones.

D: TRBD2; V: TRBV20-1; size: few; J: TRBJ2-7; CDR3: CSATDRRGDTYEQYF; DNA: TGCAGTGCTACCGATCGGCGGGGGGATACCTACGAGCAGTACTTC
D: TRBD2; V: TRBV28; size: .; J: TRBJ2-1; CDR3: CASSNLAGVGNEQFF; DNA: TGTGCCAGCAGTAATCTAGCGGGAGTGGGTAATGAGCAGTTCTTC
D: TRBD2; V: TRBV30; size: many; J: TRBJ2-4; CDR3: CAWTLAGVRNIQYF; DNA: TGTGCCTGGACTCTAGCGGGAGTGAGAAACATTCAGTACTTC
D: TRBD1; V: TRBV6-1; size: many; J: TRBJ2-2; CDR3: CASSERRDSIHTGELFF; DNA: TGTGCCAGCAGTGAAAGAAGGGACAGCATTCACACCGGGGAGCTGTTTTTT
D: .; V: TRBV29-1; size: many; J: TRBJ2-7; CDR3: CSGLGTYSYEQYF; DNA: TGCAGCGGCCTAGGAACCTACTCCTACGAGCAGTACTTC
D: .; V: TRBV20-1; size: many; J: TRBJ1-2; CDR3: CSADPSTPNYGYTF; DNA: TGCAGTGCCGACCCCTCAACACCTAACTATGGCTACACCTTC
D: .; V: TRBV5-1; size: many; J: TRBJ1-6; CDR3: CASSLEGPPPLHF; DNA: TGCGCCAGCAGCTTGGAGGGTCCTCCACCCCTCCACTTT
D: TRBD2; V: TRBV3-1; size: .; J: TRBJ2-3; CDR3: CASSQVGTGGYTDTQYF; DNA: TGTGCCAGCAGCCAAGTCGGTACGGGAGGCTACACAGATACGCAGTATTTT
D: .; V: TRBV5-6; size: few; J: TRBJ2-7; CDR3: CASSLALYEQYF; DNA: TGTGCCAGCAGCTTGGCCCTCTACGAGCAGTACTTC
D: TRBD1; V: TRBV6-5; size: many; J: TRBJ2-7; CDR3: CASSYVRDRVEQYF; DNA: TGTGCCAGCAGTTACGTAAGGGACAGAGTGGAGCAGTACTTC
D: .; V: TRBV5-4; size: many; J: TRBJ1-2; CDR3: CASSPRERSYGYTF; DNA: TGTGCCAGCAGCCCGCGGGAGAGGAGCTATGGCTACACCTTC
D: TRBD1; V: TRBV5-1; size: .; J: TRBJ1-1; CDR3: CASSLEGQGWTEAFF; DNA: TGCGCCAGCAGCTTGGAGGGACAGGGGTGGACTGAAGCTTTCTTT
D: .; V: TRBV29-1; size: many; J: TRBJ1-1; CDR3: CSVGLPSGTVNTEAFF; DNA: TGCAGCGTTGGCCTCCCCTCCGGGACGGTGAACACTGAAGCTTTCTTT
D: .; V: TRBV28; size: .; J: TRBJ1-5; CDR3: CASSLSYMTGRNQPQHF; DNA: TGTGCCAGCAGTTTATCTTATATGACAGGCCGAAATCAGCCCCAGCATTTT
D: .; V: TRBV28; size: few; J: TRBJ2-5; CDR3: CAAQRTEETQYF; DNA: TGTGCCGCCCAGCGGACAGAAGAGACCCAGTACTTC
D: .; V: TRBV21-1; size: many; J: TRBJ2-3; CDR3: CASSTPGLAPNPDTQYF; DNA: TGTGCCAGCAGCACTCCGGGACTAGCTCCTAACCCAGATACGCAGTATTTT
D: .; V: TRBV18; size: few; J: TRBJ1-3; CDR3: CASSPSGSGGNTIYF; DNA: TGTGCCAGCTCACCCTCGGGAAGTGGCGGAAACACCATATATTTT
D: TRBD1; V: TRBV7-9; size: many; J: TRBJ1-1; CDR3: CASSPGGRSTEAFF; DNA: TGTGCCAGCAGCCCAGGGGGTAGGTCCACTGAAGCTTTCTTT
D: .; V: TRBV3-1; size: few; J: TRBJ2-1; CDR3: CASSPYSNEQFF; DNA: TGTGCCAGCAGCCCCTACTCGAATGAGCAGTTCTTC
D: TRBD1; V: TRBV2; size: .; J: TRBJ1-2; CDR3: CASRIRTGYGYTF; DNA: TGTGCCAGCAGAATACGGACAGGGTACGGCTACACCTTC
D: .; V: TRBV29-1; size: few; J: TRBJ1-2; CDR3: CSVLTGTGGDGYTF; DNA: TGCAGCGTCCTCACCGGGACGGGAGGGGATGGCTACACCTTC
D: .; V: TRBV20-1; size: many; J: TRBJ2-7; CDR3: CSARFSRPGAISYEQYF; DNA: TGCAGTGCTAGATTCTCCCGCCCAGGGGCGATTAGCTACGAGCAGTACTTC
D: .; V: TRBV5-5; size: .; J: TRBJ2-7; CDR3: CASSLREAFYEQYF; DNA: TGTGCCAGCAGCTTGAGAGAGGCCTTCTACGAGCAGTACTTC
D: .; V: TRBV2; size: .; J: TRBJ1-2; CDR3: CASSEGGGTNYGYTF; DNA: TGTGCCAGCAGTGAAGGGGGAGGGACCAACTATGGCTACACCTTC
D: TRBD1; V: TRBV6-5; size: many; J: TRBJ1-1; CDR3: CASSPLKGASATEAFF; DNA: TGTGCCAGCAGTCCCCTGAAGGGGGCTTCGGCCACTGAAGCTTTCTTT
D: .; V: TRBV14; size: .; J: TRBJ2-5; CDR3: CASSHTSRETQYF; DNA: TGTGCCAGCAGCCACACTAGCAGGGAGACCCAGTACTTC
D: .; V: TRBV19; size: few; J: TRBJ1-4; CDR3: CASTSRWGGEKLFF; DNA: TGTGCCAGTACCTCCCGTTGGGGGGGTGAAAAACTGTTTTTT
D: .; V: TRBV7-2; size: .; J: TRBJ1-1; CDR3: CASSLDVSEAFF; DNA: TGTGCCAGCAGCCTCGACGTCTCTGAAGCTTTCTTT
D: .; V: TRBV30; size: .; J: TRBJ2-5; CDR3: CAWSVLGRDQYF; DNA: TGTGCCTGGAGTGTACTGGGACGGGATCAGTACTTC
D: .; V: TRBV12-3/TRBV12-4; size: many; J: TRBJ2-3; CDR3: CASSLARLTQYF; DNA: TGTGCCAGCAGTTTAGCGAGGTTAACGCAGTATTTT
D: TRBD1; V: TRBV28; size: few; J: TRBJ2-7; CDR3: CASSFGRGPTYEQYF; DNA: TGTGCCAGCAGTTTTGGCAGGGGGCCCACCTACGAGCAGTACTTC
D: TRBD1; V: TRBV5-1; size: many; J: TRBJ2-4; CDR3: CASSPGQGIYKNIQYF; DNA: TGCGCCAGCAGCCCCGGACAGGGGATTTATAAAAACATTCAGTACTTC
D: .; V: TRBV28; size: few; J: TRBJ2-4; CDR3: CASSSLAGLAKNIQYF; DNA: TGTGCCAGCAGTTCCCTGGCAGGGCTAGCCAAAAACATTCAGTACTTC
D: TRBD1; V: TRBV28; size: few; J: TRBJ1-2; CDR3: CASSFPGGPVNGYTF; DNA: TGTGCCAGCAGTTTCCCAGGGGGGCCGGTTAATGGCTACACCTTC
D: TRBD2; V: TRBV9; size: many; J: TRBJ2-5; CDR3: CASSVGLAGVQETQYF; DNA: TGTGCCAGCAGCGTGGGACTAGCGGGAGTACAAGAGACCCAGTACTTC
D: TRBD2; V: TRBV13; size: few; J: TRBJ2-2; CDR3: CASSLYAGATGELFF; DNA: TGTGCCAGCAGCTTATACGCGGGAGCGACCGGGGAGCTGTTTTTT
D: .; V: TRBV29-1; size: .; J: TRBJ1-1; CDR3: CSVEDRTAPEAFF; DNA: TGCAGCGTTGAAGATAGAACAGCCCCTGAAGCTTTCTTT
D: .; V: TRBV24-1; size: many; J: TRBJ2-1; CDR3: CATSEGPGGHEQFF; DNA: TGTGCCACCTCCGAGGGGCCGGGGGGCCATGAGCAGTTCTTC
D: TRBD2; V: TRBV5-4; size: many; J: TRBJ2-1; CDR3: CASSLALAGGPGNEQFF; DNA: TGTGCCAGCAGCTTGGCACTAGCGGGAGGGCCTGGTAATGAGCAGTTCTTC
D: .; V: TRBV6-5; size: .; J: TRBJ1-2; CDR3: CASTGLSGYTF; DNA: TGTGCCAGTACCGGGTTATCTGGCTACACCTTC
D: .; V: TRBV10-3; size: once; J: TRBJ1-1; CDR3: CATAPDGVTEAFF; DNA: TGTGCCACCGCCCCGGACGGGGTCACTGAAGCTTTCTTT
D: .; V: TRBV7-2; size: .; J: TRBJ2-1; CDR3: CASTLEGEQFF; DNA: TGTGCCAGCACCCTTGAAGGCGAGCAGTTCTTC
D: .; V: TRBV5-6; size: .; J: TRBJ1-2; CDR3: CASSSVYGGMNYGYTF; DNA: TGTGCCAGCAGCTCGGTCTATGGGGGGATGAACTATGGCTACACCTTC
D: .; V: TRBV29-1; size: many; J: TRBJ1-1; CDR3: CSVDSPTRNF; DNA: TGCAGCGTTGACTCCCCGACACGGAACTTT
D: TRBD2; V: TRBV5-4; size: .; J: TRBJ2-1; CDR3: CASSFGRGTSGGDNEQFF; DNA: TGTGCCAGCAGCTTCGGACGGGGGACTAGCGGAGGGGACAATGAGCAGTTCTTC
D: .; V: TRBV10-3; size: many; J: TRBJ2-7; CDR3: CAISESPRGDEQYF; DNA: TGTGCCATCAGTGAGTCCCCGAGGGGTGATGAGCAGTACTTC
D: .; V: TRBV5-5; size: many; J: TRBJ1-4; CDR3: CASSLEFMGNEKLFF; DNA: TGTGCCAGCAGCTTGGAGTTCATGGGTAATGAAAAACTGTTTTTT
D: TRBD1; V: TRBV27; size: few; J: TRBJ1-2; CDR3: CASSLGSPGGIYGYTF; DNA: TGTGCCAGCAGTTTAGGGTCCCCAGGGGGTATCTATGGCTACACCTTC
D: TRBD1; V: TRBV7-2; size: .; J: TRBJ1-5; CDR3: CASSQGGINNQPQHF; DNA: TGTGCCAGCAGCCAGGGGGGGATTAACAATCAGCCCCAGCATTTT
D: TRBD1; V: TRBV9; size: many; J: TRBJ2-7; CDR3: CASSIEGQSYEQYF; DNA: TGTGCCAGCAGCATTGAGGGACAGTCGTACGAGCAGTACTTC
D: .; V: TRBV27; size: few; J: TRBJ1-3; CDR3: CASSFSFGDSGNTIYF; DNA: TGTGCCAGCAGTTTTTCCTTCGGGGACTCTGGAAACACCATATATTTT
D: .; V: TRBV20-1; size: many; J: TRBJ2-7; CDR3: CSAVEREQYF; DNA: TGCAGTGCCGTAGAAAGGGAGCAGTACTTC